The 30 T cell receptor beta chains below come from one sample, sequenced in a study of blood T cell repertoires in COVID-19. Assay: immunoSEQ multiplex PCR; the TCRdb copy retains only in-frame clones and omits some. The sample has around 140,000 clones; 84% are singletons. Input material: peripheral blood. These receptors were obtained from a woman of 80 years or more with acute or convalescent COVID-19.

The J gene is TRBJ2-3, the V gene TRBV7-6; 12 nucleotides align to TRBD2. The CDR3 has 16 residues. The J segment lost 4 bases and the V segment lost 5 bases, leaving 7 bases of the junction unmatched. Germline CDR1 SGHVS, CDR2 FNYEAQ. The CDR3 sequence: CASSLPSGGASDTQYF. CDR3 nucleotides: TGTGCCAGCAGCCTACCTAGCGGGGGGGCCTCAGATACGCAGTATTTT.

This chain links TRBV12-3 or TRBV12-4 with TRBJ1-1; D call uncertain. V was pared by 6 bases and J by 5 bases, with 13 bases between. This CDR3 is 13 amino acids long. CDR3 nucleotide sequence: TGTGCCAGCAGCTCAAGCCGTTGGACTGAAGCTTTCTTT. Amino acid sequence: CASSSSRWTEAFF.

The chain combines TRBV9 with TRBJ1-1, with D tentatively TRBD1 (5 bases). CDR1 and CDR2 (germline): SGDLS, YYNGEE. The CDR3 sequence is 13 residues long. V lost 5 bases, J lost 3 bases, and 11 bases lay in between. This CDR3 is CASSAGGHTEAFF. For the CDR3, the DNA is TGTGCCAGCAGTGCCGGGGGACACACTGAAGCTTTCTTT.

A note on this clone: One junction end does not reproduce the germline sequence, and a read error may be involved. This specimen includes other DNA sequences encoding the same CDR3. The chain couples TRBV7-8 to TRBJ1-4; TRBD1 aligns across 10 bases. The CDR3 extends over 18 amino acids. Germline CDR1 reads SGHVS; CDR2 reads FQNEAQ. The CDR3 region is CASSDGQGGSVGNEKLFF. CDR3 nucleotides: TGTGCCAGCAGCGACGGACAGGGGGGCTCCGTAGGGAATGAAAAGCTGTTTTTT.

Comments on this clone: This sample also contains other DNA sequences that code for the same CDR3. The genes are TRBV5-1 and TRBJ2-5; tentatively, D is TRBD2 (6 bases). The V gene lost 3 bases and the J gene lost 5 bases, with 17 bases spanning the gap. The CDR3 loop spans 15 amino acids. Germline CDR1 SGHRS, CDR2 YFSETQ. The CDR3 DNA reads TGCGCCAGCAGCTCACGGGACTCCTCTAGGGAGACCCAGTACTTC. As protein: CASSSRDSSRETQYF.

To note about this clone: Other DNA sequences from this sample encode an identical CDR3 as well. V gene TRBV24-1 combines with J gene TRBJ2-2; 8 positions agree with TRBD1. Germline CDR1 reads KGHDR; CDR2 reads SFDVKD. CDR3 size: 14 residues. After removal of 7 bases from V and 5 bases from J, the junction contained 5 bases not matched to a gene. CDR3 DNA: TGTGCCACCAGAGGACAGGGAGCAACCGGGGAGCTGTTTTTT. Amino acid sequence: CATRGQGATGELFF.

For the CDR3, the DNA is TGTGCCAGTAGTGGACCCGGGGATACTAATGAGCAGTTCTTC. It is translated as CASSGPGDTNEQFF. The chain combines TRBV19 with TRBJ2-1, with D possibly TRBD2 on 5 matching bases. From germline, CDR1 is LNHDA and CDR2 SQIVND (reference sequence). V gave up 5 bases and J gave up 7 bases, with 15 bases separating them. The CDR3 has 14 residues.

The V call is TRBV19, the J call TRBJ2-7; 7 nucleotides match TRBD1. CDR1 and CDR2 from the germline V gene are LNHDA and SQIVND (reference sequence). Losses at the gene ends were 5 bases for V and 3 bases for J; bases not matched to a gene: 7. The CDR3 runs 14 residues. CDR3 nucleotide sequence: TGTGCCAGTAGTGTCGGGACAGCTGACTACGAGCAGTACTTC. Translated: CASSVGTADYEQYF. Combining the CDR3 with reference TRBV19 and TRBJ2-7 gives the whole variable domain DGGITQSPKYLFRKEGQNVTLSCEQNLNHDAMYWYRQDPGQGLRLIYYSQIVNDFQKGDIAEGYSVSREKKESFPLTVTSAQKNPTAFYLCASSVGTADYEQYFGPGTRLTVT.

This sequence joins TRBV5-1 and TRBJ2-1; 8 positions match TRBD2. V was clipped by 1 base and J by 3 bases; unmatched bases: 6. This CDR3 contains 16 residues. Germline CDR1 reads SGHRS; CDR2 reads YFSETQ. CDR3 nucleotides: TGCGCCAGCAGCTTGTCCCTAGCGGGCCTCTACAATGAGCAGTTCTTC. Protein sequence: CASSLSLAGLYNEQFF.

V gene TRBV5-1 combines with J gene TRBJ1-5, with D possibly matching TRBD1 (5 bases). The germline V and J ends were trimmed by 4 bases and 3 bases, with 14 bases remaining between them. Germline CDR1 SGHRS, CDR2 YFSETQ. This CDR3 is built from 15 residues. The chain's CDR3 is CASSPDGQHNQPQHF. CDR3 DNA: TGCGCCAGCAGCCCTGACGGACAACACAATCAGCCCCAGCATTTT.

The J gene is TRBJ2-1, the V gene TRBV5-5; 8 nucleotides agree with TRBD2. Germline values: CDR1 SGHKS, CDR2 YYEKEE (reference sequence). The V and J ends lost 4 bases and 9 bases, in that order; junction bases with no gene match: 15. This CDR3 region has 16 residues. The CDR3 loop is CASSRAGRGVPGEQFF. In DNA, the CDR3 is TGTGCCAGCAGCCGGGCTGGGCGGGGGGTCCCTGGTGAGCAGTTCTTC.

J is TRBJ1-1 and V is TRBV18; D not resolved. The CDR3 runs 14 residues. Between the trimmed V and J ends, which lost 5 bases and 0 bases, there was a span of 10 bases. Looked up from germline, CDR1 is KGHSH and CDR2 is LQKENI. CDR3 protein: CASSWQEVNTEAFF. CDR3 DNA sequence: TGTGCCAGCTCATGGCAGGAGGTGAACACTGAAGCTTTCTTT. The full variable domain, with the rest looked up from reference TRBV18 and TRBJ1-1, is NAGVMQNPRHLVRRRGQEARLRCSPMKGHSHVYWYRQLPEEGLKFMVYLQKENIIDESGMPKERFSAEFPKEGPSILRIQQVVRGDSAAYFCASSWQEVNTEAFFGQGTRLTVV.

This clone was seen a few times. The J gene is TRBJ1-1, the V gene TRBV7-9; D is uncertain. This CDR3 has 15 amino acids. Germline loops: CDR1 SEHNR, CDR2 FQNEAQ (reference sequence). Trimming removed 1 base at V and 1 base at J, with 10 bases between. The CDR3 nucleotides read TGTGCCAGCAGCTTAGGCGGGTTGGGGAACACTGAAGCTTTCTTT. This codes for CASSLGGLGNTEAFF.

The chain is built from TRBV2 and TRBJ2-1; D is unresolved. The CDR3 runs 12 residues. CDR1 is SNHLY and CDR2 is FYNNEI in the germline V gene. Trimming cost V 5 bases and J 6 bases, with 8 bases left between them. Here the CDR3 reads CASSPSVNEQFF. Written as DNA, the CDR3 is TGTGCCAGCAGTCCCAGTGTCAATGAGCAGTTCTTC.

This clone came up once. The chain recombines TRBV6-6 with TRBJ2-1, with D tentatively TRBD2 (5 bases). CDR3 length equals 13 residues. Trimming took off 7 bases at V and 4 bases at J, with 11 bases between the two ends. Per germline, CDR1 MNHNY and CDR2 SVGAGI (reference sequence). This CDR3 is CASTLAMYNEQFF. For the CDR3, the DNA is TGTGCCAGCACGCTAGCTATGTACAATGAGCAGTTCTTC.

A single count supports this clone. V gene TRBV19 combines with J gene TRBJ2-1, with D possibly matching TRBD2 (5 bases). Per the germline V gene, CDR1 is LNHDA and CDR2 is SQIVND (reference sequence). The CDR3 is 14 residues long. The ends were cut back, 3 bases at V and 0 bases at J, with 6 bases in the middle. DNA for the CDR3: TGTGCCAGTAGTATGGGGAGCTCCTACAATGAGCAGTTCTTC. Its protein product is CASSMGSSYNEQFF. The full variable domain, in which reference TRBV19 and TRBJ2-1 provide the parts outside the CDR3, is DGGITQSPKYLFRKEGQNVTLSCEQNLNHDAMYWYRQDPGQGLRLIYYSQIVNDFQKGDIAEGYSVSREKKESFPLTVTSAQKNPTAFYLCASSMGSSYNEQFFGPGTRLTVL.

DNA for the CDR3: TGCGCCAGCAGCCACTTTAGCGGGGACTACAATGAGCAGTTCTTC. It codes for CASSHFSGDYNEQFF. The rearrangement uses TRBV4-3 and TRBJ2-1; 8 bases map to TRBD2. V shed 3 bases and J 3 bases; nucleotides not matched to a gene: 4. The CDR3 extends over 15 amino acids. Germline assignment: CDR1 LGHNA and CDR2 YSLEER.

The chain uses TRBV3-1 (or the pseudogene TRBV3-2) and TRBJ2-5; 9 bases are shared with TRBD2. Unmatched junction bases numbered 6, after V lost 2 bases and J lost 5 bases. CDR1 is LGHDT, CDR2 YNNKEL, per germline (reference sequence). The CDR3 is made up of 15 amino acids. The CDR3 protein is CASSQNAGGRETQYF. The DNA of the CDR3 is TGTGCCAGCAGCCAAAACGCGGGAGGGCGGGAGACCCAGTACTTC.

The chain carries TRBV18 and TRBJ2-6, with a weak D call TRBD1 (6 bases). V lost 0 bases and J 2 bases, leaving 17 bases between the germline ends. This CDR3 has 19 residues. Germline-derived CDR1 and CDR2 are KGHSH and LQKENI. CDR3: CASSPPLAGAKPGANVLTF. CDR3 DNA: TGTGCCAGCTCACCACCTTTGGCAGGGGCAAAACCTGGGGCCAACGTCCTGACTTTC.

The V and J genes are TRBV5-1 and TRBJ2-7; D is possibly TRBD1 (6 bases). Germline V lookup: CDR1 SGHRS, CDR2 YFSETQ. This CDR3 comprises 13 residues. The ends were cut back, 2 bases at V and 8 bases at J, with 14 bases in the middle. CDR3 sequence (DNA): TGCGCCAGCAGCTTCACCAGGGGCGACAAGCAGTACTTC. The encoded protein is CASSFTRGDKQYF.

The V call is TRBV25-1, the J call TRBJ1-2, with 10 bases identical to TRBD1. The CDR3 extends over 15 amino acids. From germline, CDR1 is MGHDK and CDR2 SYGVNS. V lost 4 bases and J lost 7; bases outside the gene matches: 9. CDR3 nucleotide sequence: TGTGCCAGCAGTGGTGACAGGGGGCTCGGTCGTGGCTACACCTTC. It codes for CASSGDRGLGRGYTF.

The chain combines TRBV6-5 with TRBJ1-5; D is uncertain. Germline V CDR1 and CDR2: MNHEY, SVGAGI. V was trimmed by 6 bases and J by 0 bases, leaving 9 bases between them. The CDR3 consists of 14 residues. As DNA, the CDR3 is TGTGCCAGCAGGTCAGGATATAGCAATCAGCCCCAGCATTTT. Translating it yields CASRSGYSNQPQHF.

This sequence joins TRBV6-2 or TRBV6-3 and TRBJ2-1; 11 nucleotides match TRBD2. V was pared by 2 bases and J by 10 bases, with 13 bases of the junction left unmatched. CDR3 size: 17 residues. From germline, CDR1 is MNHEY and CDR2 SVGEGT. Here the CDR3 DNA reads TGTGCCAGCAGTTACGAGGGACTAGCGGTTCCCCTCGGCGAGCAGTTCTTC. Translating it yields CASSYEGLAVPLGEQFF.

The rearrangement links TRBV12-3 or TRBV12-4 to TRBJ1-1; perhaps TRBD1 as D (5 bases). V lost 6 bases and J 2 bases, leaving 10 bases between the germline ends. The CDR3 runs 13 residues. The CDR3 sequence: CASRPQGNTEAFF. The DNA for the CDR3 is TGTGCCAGCAGGCCTCAGGGTAACACTGAAGCTTTCTTT.

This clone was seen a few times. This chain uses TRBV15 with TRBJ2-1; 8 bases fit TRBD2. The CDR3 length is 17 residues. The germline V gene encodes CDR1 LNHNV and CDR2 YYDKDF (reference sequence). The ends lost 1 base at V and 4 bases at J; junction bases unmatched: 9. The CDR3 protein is CATSRGGGGRIYNEQFF. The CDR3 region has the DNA TGTGCCACCAGCAGAGGGGGGGGCGGGAGGATTTACAATGAGCAGTTCTTC.

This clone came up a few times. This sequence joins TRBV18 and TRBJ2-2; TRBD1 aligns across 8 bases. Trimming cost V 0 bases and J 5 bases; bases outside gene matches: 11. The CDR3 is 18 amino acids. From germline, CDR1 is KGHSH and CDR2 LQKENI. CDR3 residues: CASSPPIGTGQGTGELFF. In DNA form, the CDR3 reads TGTGCCAGCTCACCACCCATCGGGACAGGTCAAGGAACCGGGGAGCTGTTTTTT.

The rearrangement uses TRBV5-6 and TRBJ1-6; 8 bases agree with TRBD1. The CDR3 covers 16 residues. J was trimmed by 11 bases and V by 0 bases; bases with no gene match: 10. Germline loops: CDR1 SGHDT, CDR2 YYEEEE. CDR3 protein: CASSLEGTGLVAPLHF. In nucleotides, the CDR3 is TGTGCCAGCAGCTTGGAGGGGACAGGTCTGGTTGCACCCCTCCACTTT.

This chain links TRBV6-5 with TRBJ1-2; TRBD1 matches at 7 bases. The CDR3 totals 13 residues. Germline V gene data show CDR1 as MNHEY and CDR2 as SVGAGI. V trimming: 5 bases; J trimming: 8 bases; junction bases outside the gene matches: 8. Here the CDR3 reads CASSPPGGRGYTF. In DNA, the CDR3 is TGTGCCAGCAGTCCCCCAGGGGGACGAGGCTACACCTTC.

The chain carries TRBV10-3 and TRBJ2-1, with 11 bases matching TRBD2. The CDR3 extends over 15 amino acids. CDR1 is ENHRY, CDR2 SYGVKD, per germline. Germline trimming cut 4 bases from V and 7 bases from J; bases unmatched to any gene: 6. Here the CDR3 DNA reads TGTGCCATCAGTGGCGGTAGCGGGGGGGAAAATGAGCAGTTCTTC. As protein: CAISGGSGGENEQFF.

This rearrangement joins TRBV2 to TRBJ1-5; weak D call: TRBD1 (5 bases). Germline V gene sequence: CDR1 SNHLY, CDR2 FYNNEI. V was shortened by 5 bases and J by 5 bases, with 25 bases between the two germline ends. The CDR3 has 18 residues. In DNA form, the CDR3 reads TGTGCCAGCAGTCAAGGGGCTGCGATCCGGGATTTCCATCAGCCCCAGCATTTT. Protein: CASSQGAAIRDFHQPQHF.